This T cell receptor (beta chain) was found in a study of cytomegalovirus exposure and HLA in healthy donors (dated by TCRdb to between 2016 and 2019). With respect to the entire study: An earlier analysis of roughly 500 of the donors reported about 300 Gb of sequence data and roughly 120 million unique TCR beta sequences obtained from some 170 million T cells. About 330 gigabases of sequencing data and around 90 million unique TCR sequences made up an early release that covered some 640 HLA-typed donors. Of the 398 genotyped donors, 75% to 85% were placed in the genetic ancestry cluster associated with self-reported Caucasian donors. The study aimed to test whether signatures of past pathogen exposure could be identified by cataloging public T cell receptors. The study used immunosequencing to profile the T cell repertoires of more than 650 subjects and linked those repertoires to cytomegalovirus serostatus. Along with the roughly 670-subject first cohort, a separate validation cohort of over a hundred different subjects was used. High-throughput TCR immunosequencing, statistical association of individual TCRs with disease status, and machine learning were combined to predict cytomegalovirus infection status. In a later analysis, previously published TCR beta repertoires from 500 to 750 donors were re-analyzed and high-resolution HLA genotyping was added so that TCR occurrence patterns could be studied. The later analysis used no new phenotypic data to find candidate immune exposures, relying instead on TCR beta sequences and their occurrence across donors. An earlier analysis of around 640 of the donors used high-throughput TCR beta sequencing to judge whether each TCR beta V gene segment behaved as functional or pseudogenic. Donor age, sex, ethnicity and CMV serostatus were compiled together with the repertoire data. Genome-wide SNP genotypes for about 55% of the roughly 670 donors were used in a later genetic analysis, which treated that subset as a discovery cohort. Every discovery cohort repertoire had been produced on one sequencing platform. HLA typing covered class I and class II loci at four-digit resolution. Typing coverage differed by locus: A, B, C, DRB1 and DQB1 were typed in about 629-630 donors, DQA1 in 522, DPA1 in approximately 600, and DPB1 in 450 to 490. Roughly five DR-DQ haplotypes were handled as single units for association and clustering because linkage in the cohort was strong. On average, around 230,000 unique TCR beta nucleotide sequences were sequenced per donor among about 400 genotyped donors of the cohort, with roughly 18% of those sequences being non-productive. Here is what the overall study found, with its caveats: A later genetic analysis associated a missense DCLRE1C variant with V-gene and J-gene trimming of TCR beta chains, and an independent cohort replicated the association. Because the 87-base-pair reads could not distinguish some IMGT-functional V segments, including TRBV6-2 and TRBV6-3, those segments were excluded. A later analysis found that most CMV-associated TCR beta chains appeared HLA-restricted, with HLA associations seemingly driven largely by CMV exposure. The sequencing pipeline was judged likely to have produced a cluster of highly shared sequence variants as a technical artifact. Specific HLA alleles were associated with more than 15,000 TCR beta sequences at a false discovery rate of 0.05 in a later analysis. In a later analysis, HLA-associated TCR beta chains were found to be more clonally expanded and to have lower generation probabilities than equally common non-associated chains. When HLA alleles, especially DR and DQ, strongly co-occurred, TCR associations were difficult to assign to individual alleles. Correlated functional status among segregating V segments might be attributable to linkage disequilibrium, but an unknown experimental factor could not be ruled out. The study listed 150 to 200 TCR beta chains as associated with cytomegalovirus. A few of the identified cytomegalovirus-associated TCR beta chains were confirmed in vitro to be specific for cytomegalovirus antigens. Across donors, most TCR sequences were observed very rarely, whereas some public TCRs were present in many individuals. Because counts were too low, roughly 16 rarely observed V segments, including chromosome 9 orphons, were excluded from the earlier analysis of some 540 of the donors. Sequencing depth was assumed to be roughly uniform across donors in the presence/absence analyses, though that assumption may not hold. Compared with the approximately 710-donor mean, donors in an Asian-associated ancestry cluster had fewer N-insertions in productive TCRs, according to a later genetic analysis. A further reported finding was that TCR beta sequences accurately predicted the HLA-A and HLA-B alleles for most subjects in the first cohort. In this cohort, only TCR beta chains were sequenced, and detectable features were limited by the absence of alpha or paired-chain data. According to the authors, the approach could potentially be generalized to other disease states and immunological phenotypes. In an earlier analysis of fewer than 700 of the donors, most TCR beta V segments appeared in productive rearrangements about 87% or about 30% of the time, broadly matching IMGT annotations. Cytomegalovirus status was reported to be diagnosed by the classifier with high specificity and sensitivity in both the original and validation cohorts. According to a later analysis, TCR association rates differed among HLA loci, with DRB1 alleles showing the most associated TCRs and HLA-C alleles showing the fewest. Because some donors lacked HLA typing at each locus, the association tests relied only on the typed subset. A later analysis reported that several top co-occurrence clusters appeared linked to parvovirus B19, influenza, CMV and Epstein-Barr virus. Immune exposure information for the cohort was limited to CMV serostatus.

Regarding this clone: Its antigen target is currently unknown. No base quality information exists; no much larger clone differs at one position.

The germline V gene supplies CDR1 KGHSH and CDR2 LQKENI. V is cut back by 3 bases and J by 5 bases, with 1 base in the junction unmatched. From the cysteine up to the phenylalanine, the CDR3 has a length of 13 residues. Solely the CDR3 DNA is kept, with 39 bases framed from the first base. In total, approximately 690 healthy bone marrow donors made up the cohort. Cohort members were all nominally healthy when sampled, although unrecorded immune exposures were likely present. The donor tested CMV seropositive, placing the donor among the approximately 290 seropositive members of the cohort. A peripheral blood sample was collected from each donor, and TCR beta sequencing was performed on peripheral blood mononuclear cells. Genomic DNA was extracted from the blood cell samples with the Qiagen DNeasy Blood Extraction Kit. To prepare the library, the immunoSEQ multiplex PCR assay was applied. The multiplex PCR relied on a mix of 60 forward primers for TCR Vbeta segments and 13 reverse primers for TCR Jbeta segments. The CDR3 region of rearranged TCR beta genes was amplified from genomic DNA by a multiplex PCR assay. Amplified TCR beta libraries were sequenced as 87-base-pair reads on the Illumina HiSeq System. The authors' analysis ran thus. Across the 600 to 700 repertoires, a later analysis counted tens of millions of unique TCR beta chains, approximately 12 million of which were shared by at least two donors. Raw reads were error-corrected and collapsed into unique sequences by a nearest-neighbor algorithm in which closely related sequences were merged to remove PCR and sequencing errors. CDR3 sequences were aligned to IMGT reference sequences to assign V, D and J gene segments. For a sequence to be retained, a match of at least six nucleotides to both a V gene segment and a J gene segment was required. A rearrangement was called productive if the CDR3 had no stop codons and remained in frame with V and J, and every other rearrangement was called non-productive. CDR3 was defined by IMGT convention, running from the second conserved V-encoded cysteine to the conserved J-encoded phenylalanine. The earlier analysis of 550 to 650 of the donors excluded any sequence lacking an unambiguous match to a single V gene segment. An earlier analysis of a few hundred of the donors classified V segments as functional when productive rearrangements were above 56.7% and as segregating when the standard deviation between donors was above 5%. A statistical classification framework was built for diagnosing cytomegalovirus status from the catalog of TCR beta chain sequences. V and J gene assignment, in a later analysis, came from comparing TCR nucleotide sequences with IMGT/GENE-DB human TR gene sequences. Using the TCRdist pipeline, a later analysis assigned CDR3 sequences along with most-parsimonious VDJ recombination scenarios. A later analysis defined each TCR beta chain by its CDR3 amino acid sequence plus V-gene family, and excluded reads lacking a unique V-gene family. In a later analysis, 450 to 600 highly shared, low-generation-probability nucleotide sequences were removed to address suspected cross-contamination and a sequencing artifact. A later analysis calculated a clonal expansion index for each public chain from normalized within-repertoire ranks of inferred template counts. Generation probabilities in a later analysis came from a VDJ recombination model fitted to out-of-frame rearrangements, and those results were checked against IGoR. In a later analysis, hypergeometric tests were used to score TCR-TCR, TCR-HLA and TCR-CMV co-occurrence, with a repertoire-size bias correction applied to TCR pairs. A later analysis estimated false discovery rates by permuting HLA or CMV assignments 20 times. In a later analysis, co-occurring TCRs were grouped with DBSCAN, and TCRdist sequence similarity was added when clustering was performed within HLA-allele-positive subsets. Repertoires with fewer than 30,000 or more than 120,000 public chains were left out of co-occurrence clustering, as were a few repertoires with anomalous nucleotide sharing. TCRdb's version of the immuneACCESS table is confined to in-frame rearrangements and falls short of the full clone set. An unresolved V gene accounts for under half of the shortfall where checked; the remainder is of unknown origin. From that table come the V and J calls and clone size; the DNA was used to work out D and trimming. The sample table records 150,000 to 200,000 clones; roughly four fifths of these occur just once. Roughly 4.3% of the sample rests with the top ten.

The rearranged chain carries TRBV18 and TRBJ1-1; 9 bases in between match TRBD1. Input material: PBMCs. The origin of this receptor is a man aged 50 or older in good health and CMV-seropositive. The sequence in DNA is TGTGCCAGCTCACCGACAGGGGGGACTGAAGCTTTCTTT. Translated, this is CASSPTGGTEAFF.